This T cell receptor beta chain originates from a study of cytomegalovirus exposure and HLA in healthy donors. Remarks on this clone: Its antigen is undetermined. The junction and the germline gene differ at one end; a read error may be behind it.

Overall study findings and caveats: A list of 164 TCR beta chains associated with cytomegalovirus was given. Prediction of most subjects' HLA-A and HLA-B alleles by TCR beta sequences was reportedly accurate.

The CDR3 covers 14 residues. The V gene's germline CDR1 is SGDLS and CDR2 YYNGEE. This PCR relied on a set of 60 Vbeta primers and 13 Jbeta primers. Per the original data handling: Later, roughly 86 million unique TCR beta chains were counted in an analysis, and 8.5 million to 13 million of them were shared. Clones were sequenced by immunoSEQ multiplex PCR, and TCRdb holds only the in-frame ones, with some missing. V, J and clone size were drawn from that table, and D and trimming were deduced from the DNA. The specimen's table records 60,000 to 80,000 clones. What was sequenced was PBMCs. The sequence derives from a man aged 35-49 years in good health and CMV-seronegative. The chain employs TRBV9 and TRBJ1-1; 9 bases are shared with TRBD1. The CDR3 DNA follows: TGTGCCAGCAGCCCTGGGACAGGGAACCCTGAAGCTTTCTTT. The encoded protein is CASSPGTGNPEAFF.